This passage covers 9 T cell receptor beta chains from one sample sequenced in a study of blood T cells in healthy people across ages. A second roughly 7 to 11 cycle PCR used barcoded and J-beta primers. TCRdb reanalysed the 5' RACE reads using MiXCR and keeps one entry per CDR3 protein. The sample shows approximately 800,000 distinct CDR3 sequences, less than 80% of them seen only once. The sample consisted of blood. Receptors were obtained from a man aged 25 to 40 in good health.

The CDR3 DNA follows: TGTGCCAGCAGCTCCCTAGCGGGGGGGCCATACGAGCAGTACTTC. This codes for CASSSLAGGPYEQYF. V is TRBV11-2 and J is TRBJ2-5; TRBD2 matches at 12 bases. The DNA matches TRBJ2-7 better at its end, which makes the J call doubtful. The CDR3 covers 15 residues. CDR1 is SGHAT, CDR2 FQNNGV, per germline.

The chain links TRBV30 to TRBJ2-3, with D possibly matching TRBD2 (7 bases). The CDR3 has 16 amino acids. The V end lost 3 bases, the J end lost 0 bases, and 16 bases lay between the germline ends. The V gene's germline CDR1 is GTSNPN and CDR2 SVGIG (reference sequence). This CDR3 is CAWRDTGGASTDTQYF. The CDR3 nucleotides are TGTGCCTGGAGAGATACGGGGGGCGCGAGCACAGATACGCAGTATTTT.

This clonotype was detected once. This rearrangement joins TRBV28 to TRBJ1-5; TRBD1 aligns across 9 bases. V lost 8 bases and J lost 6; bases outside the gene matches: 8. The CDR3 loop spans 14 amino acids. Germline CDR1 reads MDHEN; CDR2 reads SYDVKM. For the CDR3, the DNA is TGTGCCAGCCGGGGGGACAGGGAAGCTCAGCCCCAGCATTTT. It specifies CASRGDREAQPQHF.

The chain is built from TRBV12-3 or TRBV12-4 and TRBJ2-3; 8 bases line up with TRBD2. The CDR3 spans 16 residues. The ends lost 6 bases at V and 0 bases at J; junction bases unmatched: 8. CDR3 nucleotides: TGTGCCAGCAGCCCGAGCGGGGGATATAGCACAGATACGCAGTATTTT. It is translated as CASSPSGGYSTDTQYF.

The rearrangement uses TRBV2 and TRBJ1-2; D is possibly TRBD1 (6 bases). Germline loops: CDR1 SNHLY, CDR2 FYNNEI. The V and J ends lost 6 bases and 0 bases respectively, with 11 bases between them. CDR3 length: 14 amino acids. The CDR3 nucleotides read TGTGCCAGCAGCAGGGACACATCTAACTATGGCTACACCTTC. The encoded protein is CASSRDTSNYGYTF.

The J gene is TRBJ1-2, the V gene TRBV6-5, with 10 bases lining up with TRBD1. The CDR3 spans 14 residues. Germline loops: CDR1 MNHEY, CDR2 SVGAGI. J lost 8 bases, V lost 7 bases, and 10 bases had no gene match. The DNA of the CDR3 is TGTGCCAGCAACAGCGGGACAGGGGCTGGCGGCTACACCTTC. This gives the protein CASNSGTGAGGYTF.

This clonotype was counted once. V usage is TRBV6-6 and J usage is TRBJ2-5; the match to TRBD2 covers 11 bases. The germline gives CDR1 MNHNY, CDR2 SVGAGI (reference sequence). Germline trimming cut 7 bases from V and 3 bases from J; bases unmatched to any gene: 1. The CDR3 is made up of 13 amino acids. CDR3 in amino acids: CASKGLAEETQYF. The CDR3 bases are TGTGCCAGCAAGGGACTAGCGGAAGAGACCCAGTACTTC.

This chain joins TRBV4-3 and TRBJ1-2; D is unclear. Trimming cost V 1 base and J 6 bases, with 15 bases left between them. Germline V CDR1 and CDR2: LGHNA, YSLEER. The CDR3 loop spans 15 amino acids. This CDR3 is CASSQGGRGLDGYTF. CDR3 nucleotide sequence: TGCGCCAGCAGCCAAGGCGGACGAGGCTTGGATGGCTACACCTTC.

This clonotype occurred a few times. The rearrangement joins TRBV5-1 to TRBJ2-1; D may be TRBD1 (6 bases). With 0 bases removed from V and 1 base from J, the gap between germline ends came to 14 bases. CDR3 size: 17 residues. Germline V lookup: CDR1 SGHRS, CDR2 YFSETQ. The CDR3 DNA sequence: TGCGCCAGCAGCTTGGCCTTCCAAGGGGGATCCTACAATGAGCAGTTCTTC. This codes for CASSLAFQGGSYNEQFF. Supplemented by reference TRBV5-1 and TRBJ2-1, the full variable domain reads KAGVTQTPRYLIKTRGQQVTLSCSPISGHRSVSWYQQTPGQGLQFLFEYFSETQRNKGNFPGRFSGRQFSNSRSEMNVSTLELGDSALYLCASSLAFQGGSYNEQFFGPGTRLTVL.